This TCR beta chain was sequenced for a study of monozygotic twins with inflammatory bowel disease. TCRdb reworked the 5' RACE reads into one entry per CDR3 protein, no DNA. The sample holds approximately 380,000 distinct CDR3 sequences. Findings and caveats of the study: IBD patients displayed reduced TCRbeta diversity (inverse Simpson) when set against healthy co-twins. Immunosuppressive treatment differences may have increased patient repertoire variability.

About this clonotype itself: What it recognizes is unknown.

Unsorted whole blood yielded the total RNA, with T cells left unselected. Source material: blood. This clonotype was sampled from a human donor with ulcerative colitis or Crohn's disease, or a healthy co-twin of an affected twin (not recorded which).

Here the CDR3 reads CAISESTRTDTQYF. The gene calls are TRBV10-3 and TRBJ2-3. This CDR3 is 14 amino acids long. The germline V gene has CDR1 ENHRY and CDR2 SYGVKD.